These 13 T cell receptor beta chains were all obtained from the same sample, sequenced in a study of T cells in women clearing cervical HPV infection. Sequenced by immunoSEQ multiplex PCR; TCRdb stores in-frame clones only, minus some. Recorded for this sample: more than 15,000 clones. Material: blood buffy coat. These receptors were taken from a woman aged 18 to 75 with a cervical HPV16 infection that either progressed to CIN3+ or cleared (not recorded which).

Notes on this clone: Read sequence stops 3 residues before the CDR3 end, and the germline J gene provides the missing end. The gene calls are TRBV6-2 or TRBV6-3 and TRBJ2-3; TRBD1 matches at 11 bases. Trimming took 5 bases from V and 4 from J; bases not matched to a gene: 5. The CDR3 has 15 amino acids. Germline-derived CDR1 and CDR2 are MNHEY and SVGEGT. The sequenced CDR3 bases are TGTGCCAGCAGTCCCGGGACAGGGGGATCAGATACG. Its protein is CASSPGTGGSDT. In full, the CDR3 reads CASSPGTGGSDTQYF.

Concerning this clone: The read gets to within 3 residues of the CDR3 end, and the germline J gene fills in the rest. This chain connects TRBV10-3 to TRBJ2-1, with 7 bases identical to TRBD2. CDR1 is ENHRY, CDR2 SYGVKD, per germline. The CDR3 totals 12 residues. J was trimmed by 9 bases and V by 10 bases; bases with no gene match: 9. CDR3 bases read: TGTGCCACTTTAGCGGGCGGCGGTGAG. This sequence encodes CATLAGGGE. The full CDR3 reads CATLAGGGEQFF.

On this clone: The read is 3 residues too short to cover the CDR3 end, so that end is filled in from the germline J gene. The chain has TRBV5-1 and TRBJ2-7; TRBD1 aligns across 8 bases. This CDR3 region has 16 residues. Germline-derived CDR1 and CDR2 are SGHRS and YFSETQ. V was clipped by 0 bases and J by 6 bases; unmatched bases: 11. This CDR3 is CASSLVSGGALGEQYF. The CDR3 DNA, read in part, is TGCGCCAGCAGCTTGGTTTCAGGGGGCGCACTAGGCGAG.

Regarding this clone: The sequence runs out 3 residues before the end of the CDR3; the remainder is reconstructed from the germline J gene. This chain uses TRBV9 with TRBJ2-2; 7 bases agree with TRBD2. Germline-derived CDR1 and CDR2 are SGDLS and YYNGEE. This CDR3 contains 14 residues. J lost 7 bases, V lost 3 bases, and 6 bases had no gene match. This CDR3 reads CASSGRELGGELFF. The CDR3 DNA, read in part, is TGTGCCAGCAGCGGGCGGGAGCTGGGCGGGGAG.

On this clone: The read halts 3 residues ahead of the CDR3 end, with the missing end drawn from the germline J gene. The chain employs TRBV6-1 and TRBJ2-3; D uncertain. CDR1 and CDR2 from the germline V gene are MNHNS and SASEGT. The V gene lost 0 bases and the J gene lost 1 base, with 11 bases spanning the gap. The CDR3 has 16 amino acids. The sequenced part of the CDR3 DNA is TGTGCCAGCAGTGAAGCCTACAGATTTCGCACAGATACG. Translation gives CASSEAYRFRTDT. The whole CDR3 sequence is CASSEAYRFRTDTQYF.

Concerning this clone: From the germline J gene comes the end of the CDR3, since the read stops 3 residues before it. J is TRBJ2-2 and V is TRBV28; D not certain. Germline V gene sequence: CDR1 MDHEN, CDR2 SYDVKM. The V end lost 4 bases, the J end lost 10 bases, and 10 bases lay between the germline ends. This CDR3 spans 12 amino acids. The CDR3 bases that were read are TGTGCCAGCAGTTCCCCCCAGGTGGAG. Translation gives CASSSPQVE. The CDR3, in full, reads CASSSPQVELFF.

The DNA read from the CDR3 is TGTGCCAGCAGCATCCGGACAGGGGGAGATACCGGGGAG. Its translation is CASSIRTGGDTGE. The whole CDR3 reads CASSIRTGGDTGELFF. This chain links TRBV7-6 with TRBJ2-2, with TRBD1 matching over 10 bases. The read terminates 3 residues ahead of where the CDR3 ends, so the germline J gene completes it. V lost 5 bases, J lost 5 bases, and 8 bases stayed unmatched. In germline, CDR1 is SGHVS, CDR2 FNYEAQ. The CDR3 spans 16 residues.

Remarks on this clone: The CDR3 end lies 3 residues beyond the end of the read and is filled in from the germline J gene. This rearrangement joins TRBV6-1 to TRBJ1-5; D is perhaps TRBD1 (5 bases). Per germline, CDR1 MNHNS and CDR2 SASEGT. This CDR3 spans 15 amino acids. Trimming shortened V by 2 bases and J by 6 bases, and 14 bases separated the two germline ends. Incomplete CDR3 DNA: TGTGCCAGCAGTGAAAGTAGAGGGGAAGGTCAGCCC. Translated: CASSESRGEGQP. The CDR3 as a whole reads CASSESRGEGQPQHF.

Comment on this clone: The CDR3 end is not reached by the read, which stops 3 residues before it; the germline J gene fills it in. This chain uses TRBV5-1 with TRBJ2-7; D may be TRBD2 (7 bases). The CDR3 totals 15 residues. Germline CDR1 SGHRS, CDR2 YFSETQ. V lost 2 bases, J lost 2 bases, and 14 bases lay in between. The CDR3 sequence: CASSFGGGGPYEQYF. Incomplete CDR3 DNA: TGCGCCAGCAGCTTCGGGGGCGGGGGTCCCTACGAG.

Notes on this clone: The sequence runs out 3 residues before the end of the CDR3; the remainder is reconstructed from the germline J gene. The V gene is TRBV18, the J gene TRBJ2-1; D possibly corresponds to TRBD2 (5 bases). This CDR3 contains 13 residues. Trimming pared 2 bases from V and 5 bases from J, leaving 7 bases between. The V gene's germline CDR1 is KGHSH and CDR2 LQKENI. The CDR3 spells CASSPLLDNEQFF. The CDR3 DNA, read in part, is TGTGCCAGCTCACCATTACTAGACAATGAG.

With regard to this clone: The CDR3 end lies 3 residues beyond the end of the read and is filled in from the germline J gene. V and J are TRBV19 and TRBJ2-3, with 9 bases that match TRBD2. Looked up from germline, CDR1 is LNHDA and CDR2 is SQIVND (reference sequence). This CDR3 is 16 amino acids long. The V gene end was trimmed by 6 bases and the J gene end by 1 base; junction bases not matched to a gene: 8. CDR3 bases read: TGTGCCAGTAGACGGTCCTGGACTAGCGGCACAGATACG. It is translated as CASRRSWTSGTDT. From start to end, the CDR3 is CASRRSWTSGTDTQYF.

A word on this clone: The read halts 3 residues ahead of the CDR3 end, with the missing end drawn from the germline J gene. The chain uses TRBV29-1 and TRBJ1-2; D is unresolved. CDR1 and CDR2 from the germline V gene are SQVTM and ANQGSEA. The CDR3 covers 11 residues. CDR3 amino acids: CSVPAGVDYTF. The DNA read from the CDR3 is TGCAGCGTCCCCGCGGGAGTTGAC.

Details on this clone: An end of the junction does not agree with germline; a read error may underlie this. The read terminates 3 residues before the CDR3 end, so the remaining end is supplied by the germline J gene. The rearrangement joins TRBV6-1 to TRBJ2-7; D might be TRBD1 (5 bases). The CDR3 sequence is 15 residues long. Germline V CDR1 and CDR2: MNHNS, SASEGT. CDR3: CASSKAGLGAYEQYF. CDR3 bases read: TGTGCCAGCAGTAAAGCAGGCTTAGGGGCCTACGAG.